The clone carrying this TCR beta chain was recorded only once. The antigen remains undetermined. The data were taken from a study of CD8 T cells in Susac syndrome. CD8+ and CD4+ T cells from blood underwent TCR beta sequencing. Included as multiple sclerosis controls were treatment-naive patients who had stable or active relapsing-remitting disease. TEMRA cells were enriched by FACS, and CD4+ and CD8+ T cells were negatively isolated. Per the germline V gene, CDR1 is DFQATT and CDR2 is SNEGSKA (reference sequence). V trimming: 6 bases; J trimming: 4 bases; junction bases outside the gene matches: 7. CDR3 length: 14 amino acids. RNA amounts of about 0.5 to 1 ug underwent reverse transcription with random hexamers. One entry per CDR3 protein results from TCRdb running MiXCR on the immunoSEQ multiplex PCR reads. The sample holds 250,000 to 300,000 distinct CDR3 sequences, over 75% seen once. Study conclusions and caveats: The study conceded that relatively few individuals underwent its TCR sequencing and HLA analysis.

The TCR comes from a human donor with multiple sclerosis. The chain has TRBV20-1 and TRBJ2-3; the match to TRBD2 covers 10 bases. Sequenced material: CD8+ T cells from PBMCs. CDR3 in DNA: TGCAGTGCCCCGGCCCTAGCGGGGGCAGATACGCAGTATTTT. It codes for CSAPALAGADTQYF.